Shown below are 29 T cell receptor beta chains from a single sample sequenced in a study of CD4 T cells in relation to SARS-CoV-2 and coronaviruses. Produced via immunoSEQ multiplex PCR; TCRdb's table is partial and in-frame only. The sample lists tens of thousands of clones, about three quarters occurring once. The antigens these receptors bind are not known. Sequencing used memory CD4+ T cells from PBMCs, cultured in vitro. Receptor source: an adult with COVID-19.

The rearrangement joins TRBV5-1 to TRBJ2-7; TRBD1 agrees at 9 bases. Germline values: CDR1 SGHRS, CDR2 YFSETQ. The CDR3 has 14 amino acids. V shed 0 bases, J shed 6 bases, and the junction held 4 bases outside the gene matches. The CDR3 region has the DNA TGCGCCAGCAGCTTGGGACAGGGGGGTGGCGAGCAGTACTTC. It translates to CASSLGQGGGEQYF.

V is TRBV11-1 and J is TRBJ1-1; D unclear. This CDR3 region has 12 residues. Germline V CDR1 and CDR2: SGHAT, FQDESV (reference sequence). V lost 3 bases to trimming and J lost 5 bases, with 7 bases between them. CDR3 DNA sequence: TGTGCCAGCAGCTTTAGGGAAACTGAAGCTTTCTTT. Translation gives CASSFRETEAFF.

The V and J genes are TRBV25-1 and TRBJ1-5; D is ambiguous. Germline values: CDR1 MGHDK, CDR2 SYGVNS. CDR3 length: 12 amino acids. The V gene lost 7 bases and the J gene lost 7 bases, with 11 bases spanning the gap. Written as DNA, the CDR3 is TGTGCCAGCAACCGTGGAGAGCAGCCCCAGCATTTT. It codes for CASNRGEQPQHF.

The CDR3: CASTQTSGKETQYF. The DNA for the CDR3 is TGTGCCAGCACCCAGACTAGCGGGAAGGAGACCCAGTACTTC. V gene TRBV2 combines with J gene TRBJ2-5; 11 bases line up with TRBD2. With V trimmed by 7 bases and J by 5 bases, 6 bases remained unmatched. Germline CDR1 and CDR2: SNHLY and FYNNEI. CDR3 size: 14 residues.

The sample holds one count of this clone. The chain carries TRBV6-6 and TRBJ2-1, with D possibly called TRBD1 or TRBD2 (5 bases each). CDR3 length equals 16 residues. V was trimmed by 4 bases and J by 0 bases, leaving 13 bases between them. CDR1 is MNHNY, CDR2 SVGAGI, per germline (reference sequence). The CDR3 spells CASSSPKGSSYNEQFF. The CDR3 DNA reads TGTGCCAGCAGTTCCCCCAAGGGGAGCTCCTACAATGAGCAGTTCTTC.

The chain uses TRBV19 and TRBJ2-7, with unresolved D. Germline V CDR1 and CDR2: LNHDA, SQIVND (reference sequence). The CDR3 length is 15 residues. V was clipped by 5 bases and J by 4 bases, with 18 bases between them. The CDR3: CASSPGDRRLYEQYF. CDR3 sequence (DNA): TGTGCCAGTAGTCCGGGTGATCGTCGACTGTACGAGCAGTACTTC.

This clone came up a few times. Written as DNA, the CDR3 is TGTGCCAGCAGCGTAGACGGAGACTATCAAGTCATCACTGAAGCTTTCTTT. It yields the protein CASSVDGDYQVITEAFF. The chain has TRBV9 and TRBJ1-1; D remains ambiguous. Germline-derived CDR1 and CDR2 are SGDLS and YYNGEE. The CDR3 runs to 17 residues. Trimming took off 0 bases at V and 4 bases at J, with 19 bases between the two ends. The whole variable domain, filled in from reference TRBV9 and TRBJ1-1, reads DSGVTQTPKHLITATGQRVTLRCSPRSGDLSVYWYQQSLDQGLQFLIQYYNGEERAKGNILERFSAQQFPDLHSELNLSSLELGDSALYFCASSVDGDYQVITEAFFGQGTRLTVV.

This clone showed up just a few times. The chain links TRBV5-1 to TRBJ2-1, with TRBD2 matching over 9 bases. The CDR3 is 18 amino acids. The ends lost 0 bases at V and 10 bases at J; junction bases unmatched: 17. Germline lookup yields CDR1 SGHRS and CDR2 YFSETQ. CDR3 sequence (DNA): TGCGCCAGCAGCTTGGTATACCTTGGGGGGGGTCTAGCGGGGGAGCAGTTCTTC. Its translation is CASSLVYLGGGLAGEQFF.

V usage is TRBV7-9 and J usage is TRBJ2-3; D unclear. CDR1 SEHNR and CDR2 FQNEAQ come from the germline V gene (reference sequence). This CDR3 spans 12 amino acids. V was shortened by 5 bases and J by 4 bases, with 7 bases between the two germline ends. The CDR3 loop reads CASSPPADTQYF. The CDR3 nucleotides are TGTGCCAGCAGCCCCCCAGCAGATACGCAGTATTTT.

This clone was observed once. This sequence joins TRBV9 and TRBJ2-3; the match to TRBD1 covers 10 bases. V was pared by 3 bases and J by 1 base, with 5 bases of the junction left unmatched. There are 16 residues in the CDR3. Germline assignment: CDR1 SGDLS and CDR2 YYNGEE. Here the CDR3 reads CASSAKGQGGTDTQYF. As DNA, the CDR3 is TGTGCCAGCAGCGCCAAAGGACAGGGGGGCACAGATACGCAGTATTTT.

The chain is built from TRBV24-1 and TRBJ2-5; tentatively, D is TRBD1 or TRBD2 (6 bases each). The V end was cut by 5 bases, the J end by 2 bases, with 8 bases between. Germline CDR1 is KGHDR and CDR2 is SFDVKD. The CDR3 totals 13 residues. Written as DNA, the CDR3 is TGTGCCACCAGTGGGGGGGCGCAAGAGACCCAGTACTTC. It encodes CATSGGAQETQYF.

This clone was recorded a few times. V gene TRBV14 combines with J gene TRBJ2-2; possible D gene TRBD2, 6 bases. Trimming cost V 4 bases and J 1 base, with 7 bases left between them. The germline V gene has CDR1 SGHDN and CDR2 FVKESK. The CDR3 is made up of 14 amino acids. The CDR3 DNA reads TGTGCCAGCAGCCCCGGGGGGAACACCGGGGAGCTGTTTTTT. It specifies CASSPGGNTGELFF.

This chain joins TRBV5-1 and TRBJ2-3; D may be TRBD1 (5 bases). Deletions cut 0 bases from V and 1 base from J, with 12 bases between. The CDR3 spans 16 residues. CDR1 SGHRS and CDR2 YFSETQ come from the germline V gene. CDR3 in DNA: TGCGCCAGCAGCTTGGGTTTAATAGGGGGCACAGATACGCAGTATTTT. Encoded protein: CASSLGLIGGTDTQYF.

This sequence joins TRBV6-2 or TRBV6-3 and TRBJ2-1, with D tentatively TRBD1 (6 bases). V was cut by 2 bases and J by 1 base, with 15 bases left in between. The CDR3 runs to 17 residues. Germline lookup yields CDR1 MNHEY and CDR2 SVGEGT. CDR3 residues: CASSYGGTGISYNEQFF. CDR3 nucleotide sequence: TGTGCCAGCAGTTACGGGGGAACAGGGATTTCCTACAATGAGCAGTTCTTC.

The chain employs TRBV20-1 and TRBJ2-5; TRBD2 matches 9 bases. V trimming: 6 bases; J trimming: 4 bases; junction bases outside the gene matches: 0. The CDR3 extends over 11 amino acids. The germline V gene has CDR1 DFQATT and CDR2 SNEGSKA (reference sequence). CDR3: CSALAGETQYF. DNA for the CDR3: TGCAGTGCACTAGCGGGAGAGACCCAGTACTTC.

The chain employs TRBV12-3 or TRBV12-4 and TRBJ2-5, with unresolved D. Trimming removed 8 bases from V and 2 bases from J, with 12 bases in between. CDR3 length: 13 residues. CDR3: CASGRTGQETQYF. In DNA form, the CDR3 reads TGTGCCAGCGGACGGACGGGTCAAGAGACCCAGTACTTC.

There are a few counts of this clone. The chain employs TRBV18 and TRBJ1-1, with a weak D call TRBD1 (5 bases). Germline CDR1 is KGHSH and CDR2 is LQKENI. The CDR3 spans 14 residues. Trimming cost V 3 bases and J 0 bases, with 8 bases left between them. The CDR3 loop reads CASSPEGMNTEAFF. DNA of the CDR3: TGTGCCAGCTCACCGGAGGGGATGAACACTGAAGCTTTCTTT.

This clone was observed a single time. V is TRBV3-1 (or the pseudogene TRBV3-2) and J is TRBJ2-7, with TRBD1 identical over 7 bases. J was trimmed by 2 bases and V by 4 bases; bases with no gene match: 5. The CDR3 loop spans 14 amino acids. Germline loops: CDR1 LGHDT, CDR2 YNNKEL (reference sequence). CDR3 protein: CASSLGTVPYEQYF. The CDR3 nucleotides are TGTGCCAGCAGCCTCGGGACAGTCCCCTACGAGCAGTACTTC.

The chain links TRBV6-5 to TRBJ2-5, with 10 bases aligning to TRBD2. CDR1 MNHEY and CDR2 SVGAGI come from the germline V gene. This CDR3 has 15 amino acids. V trimming: 5 bases; J trimming: 3 bases; junction bases outside the gene matches: 6. As DNA, the CDR3 is TGTGCCAGCAGTCGGCTAGCGGGAGTCAAAGAGACCCAGTACTTC. Encoded protein: CASSRLAGVKETQYF.

The chain has TRBV6-2 or TRBV6-3 and TRBJ1-5, with TRBD1 identical over 9 bases. Per the germline V gene, CDR1 is MNHEY and CDR2 is SVGEGT. V was pared by 6 bases and J by 0 bases, with 6 bases of the junction left unmatched. The CDR3 is 16 residues long. The CDR3 DNA reads as TGTGCCAGCAGCCGAACAGGGGGCTATAGCAATCAGCCCCAGCATTTT. This codes for CASSRTGGYSNQPQHF.

The chain combines TRBV3-1 (or the pseudogene TRBV3-2) with TRBJ2-7; 9 bases fit TRBD2. The CDR3 is 14 residues long. Germline V gene data show CDR1 as LGHDT and CDR2 as YNNKEL (reference sequence). The V segment lost 2 bases and the J segment 5 bases; nucleotides outside the gene matches: 4. CDR3 DNA: TGTGCCAGCAGCCAACTAGCGGGATGGGACGAGCAGTACTTC. It translates to CASSQLAGWDEQYF.

The rearrangement links TRBV5-1 to TRBJ1-1; the D is unclear. Germline lookup yields CDR1 SGHRS and CDR2 YFSETQ. V lost 1 base and J 0 bases, leaving 7 bases between the germline ends. This CDR3 is 14 amino acids long. The CDR3 spells CASSLSAVNTEAFF. The CDR3 DNA is TGCGCCAGCAGCTTGTCTGCGGTGAACACTGAAGCTTTCTTT.

V is TRBV11-2 and J is TRBJ1-2; TRBD1 matches at 9 bases. The CDR3 runs to 16 residues. Per germline, CDR1 SGHAT and CDR2 FQNNGV. The V gene end was trimmed by 1 base and the J gene end by 8 bases; junction bases not matched to a gene: 11. The CDR3 loop reads CASSLAGQGRSKGYTF. The CDR3 nucleotides read TGTGCCAGCAGCTTAGCGGGACAGGGACGGTCGAAGGGCTACACCTTC.

V is TRBV6-4 and J is TRBJ2-3; D gene unclear. This CDR3 spans 12 amino acids. V was clipped by 2 bases and J by 9 bases, with 9 bases between them. CDR1 is MRHNA and CDR2 is SNTAGT in the germline V gene. The CDR3: CASSDGETTQYF. CDR3 coding DNA: TGTGCCAGCAGTGACGGGGAAACAACGCAGTATTTT.

The V gene is TRBV6-5, the J gene TRBJ1-2; 8 nucleotides align to TRBD1. V dropped 5 bases and J dropped 8; count of bases not matched to a gene: 13. Germline V gives CDR1 MNHEY, CDR2 SVGAGI. The CDR3 consists of 15 residues. CDR3 sequence (DNA): TGTGCCAGCAGTCTAAACCGAGGGACAGGTCGCGGCTACACCTTC. Protein product: CASSLNRGTGRGYTF.

The rearrangement links TRBV7-2 to TRBJ2-2; no clear D gene. Germline CDR1 and CDR2: SGHTA and FQGNSA. The V end lost 2 bases, the J end lost 4 bases, and 8 bases lay between the germline ends. The CDR3 is made up of 14 amino acids. The chain's CDR3 is CASSLLRSTGELFF. CDR3 sequence (DNA): TGTGCCAGCAGCTTACTTAGATCCACCGGGGAGCTGTTTTTT.

This rearrangement joins TRBV28 to TRBJ1-4; 10 positions match TRBD1. The germline V gene encodes CDR1 MDHEN and CDR2 SYDVKM. J gave up 7 bases and V 3 bases, and 5 bases lay outside the gene matches. CDR3 length: 15 residues. CDR3 sequence (DNA): TGTGCCAGCAGTTTCGTAGGGACAGGGGTTGAAAAACTGTTTTTT. Its translation: CASSFVGTGVEKLFF.

This chain links TRBV9 with TRBJ1-5; no definite D call. V lost 0 bases to trimming and J lost 10 bases, with 17 bases between them. Germline values: CDR1 SGDLS, CDR2 YYNGEE. The CDR3 has 15 amino acids. The CDR3 DNA follows: TGTGCCAGCAGCGTAGAAGCGACCCCCGGGCAACCCCAGCATTTT. Residues: CASSVEATPGQPQHF.

The chain joins TRBV3-1 (or the pseudogene TRBV3-2) to TRBJ2-5; 8 positions match TRBD2. V lost 2 bases, J lost 2 bases, and 10 bases stayed unmatched. This CDR3 is 17 amino acids long. The V gene's germline CDR1 is LGHDT and CDR2 YNNKEL (reference sequence). CDR3 sequence: CASSQSPGRARQETQYF. CDR3 coding DNA: TGTGCCAGCAGCCAAAGTCCCGGGAGGGCCAGGCAAGAGACCCAGTACTTC.